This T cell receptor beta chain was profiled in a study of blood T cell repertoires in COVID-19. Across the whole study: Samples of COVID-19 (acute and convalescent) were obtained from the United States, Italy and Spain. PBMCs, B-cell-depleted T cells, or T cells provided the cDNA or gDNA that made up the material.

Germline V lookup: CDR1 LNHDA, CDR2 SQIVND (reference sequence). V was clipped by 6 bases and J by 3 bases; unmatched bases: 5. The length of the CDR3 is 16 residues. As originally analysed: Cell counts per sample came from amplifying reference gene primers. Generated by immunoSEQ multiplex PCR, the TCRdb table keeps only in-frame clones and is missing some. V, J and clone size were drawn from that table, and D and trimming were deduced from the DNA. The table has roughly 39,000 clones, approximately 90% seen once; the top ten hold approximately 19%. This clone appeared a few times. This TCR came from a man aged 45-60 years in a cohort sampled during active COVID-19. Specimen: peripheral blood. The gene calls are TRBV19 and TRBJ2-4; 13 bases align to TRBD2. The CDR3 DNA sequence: TGTGCCAGTAGCGGGACTAGCGGGATTGGCAAAAACATTCAGTACTTC. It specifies CASSGTSGIGKNIQYF.